Shown below are 27 T cell receptor beta chains from a single sample sequenced in a study of T cells in Graves' hyperthyroidism and ophthalmopathy. Researchers took RNA transcripts and amplified the TCR beta CDR3 regions from them. RT-PCR in the first round (using the HTBI primer set) targeted the TCR CDR3. TCRdb reanalysed the multiplex PCR reads using MiXCR and keeps one entry per CDR3 protein. The sample shows about 530,000 distinct CDR3 sequences, roughly 18% of them seen only once. The sequencing sample was made of blood. These receptors were obtained from a woman aged 18-29 years with Graves' ophthalmopathy.

This clonotype has just a few counts. The V gene is TRBV12-3 or TRBV12-4, the J gene TRBJ2-1, with D perhaps TRBD1 or TRBD2 (6 bases each). Between the trimmed V and J ends, which lost 3 bases and 5 bases, there was a span of 20 bases. The CDR3 spans 17 residues. The DNA for the CDR3 is TGTGCCAGCAGTTTGGGGTTTGTACAGGGAGGACACAATGAGCAGTTCTTC. This translates into CASSLGFVQGGHNEQFF.

As for this clonotype: One base away lies a much larger clone, so this may be a sequencing read error. The chain couples TRBV11-1 to TRBJ2-7, with D tentatively TRBD1 or TRBD2 (5 bases each). The germline gives CDR1 SGHAT, CDR2 FQDESV (reference sequence). This CDR3 comprises 15 residues. In nucleotides, the CDR3 is TGTGCCAGCAGGCCCTCCGAGGGGCACTCCTACGAGCAGTGCTTC. Its translation: CASRPSEGHSYEQCF.

The chain is built from TRBV6-4 and TRBJ1-1; TRBD1 is a possible D gene (5 bases). With 3 bases removed from V and 6 bases from J, the gap between germline ends came to 11 bases. Germline V lookup: CDR1 MRHNA, CDR2 SNTAGT. There are 13 residues in the CDR3. CDR3 residues: CASSETGGAEAFF. CDR3 bases: TGTGCCAGCAGTGAGACGGGGGGAGCTGAAGCTTTCTTT.

Ten or more counts support this clonotype. J is TRBJ1-1 and V is TRBV2, with D perhaps TRBD1 (6 bases). This CDR3 has 13 amino acids. Trimming removed 8 bases from V and 1 base from J, with 11 bases in between. Germline V lookup: CDR1 SNHLY, CDR2 FYNNEI. For the CDR3, the DNA is TGTGCCAGCGAAAACAGGGAGAACACTGAAGCTTTCTTT. It codes for CASENRENTEAFF.

This clonotype was observed a handful of times. The rearrangement joins TRBV7-6 to TRBJ1-1; D gene uncertain. The CDR3 loop spans 15 amino acids. V was pared by 4 bases and J by 0 bases, with 12 bases between. Germline-derived CDR1 and CDR2 are SGHVS and FNYEAQ. DNA for the CDR3: TGTGCCAGCAGCTACTCGGACGGTTTGAACACTGAAGCTTTCTTT. Translation: CASSYSDGLNTEAFF.

The J gene is TRBJ2-5, the V gene TRBV30; TRBD2 matches 11 bases. This CDR3 has 14 residues. The germline gives CDR1 GTSNPN, CDR2 SVGIG (reference sequence). V lost 4 bases, J lost 4 bases, and 5 bases stayed unmatched. CDR3: CAWKGLAGGETQYF. CDR3 nucleotide sequence: TGTGCCTGGAAAGGTCTAGCGGGAGGAGAGACCCAGTACTTC.

The CDR3 sequence: CASSPVGPGYNEQFF. For the CDR3, the DNA is TGTGCCAGCAGTCCGGTTGGGCCAGGATACAATGAGCAGTTCTTC. The chain recombines TRBV27 with TRBJ2-1, with no clear D. Per the germline V gene, CDR1 is MNHEY and CDR2 is SMNVEV (reference sequence). This CDR3 is built from 15 residues. V gave up 5 bases and J gave up 4 bases, with 15 bases separating them.

This clonotype was counted at least ten times. The chain couples TRBV11-3 to TRBJ2-5; 7 bases fit TRBD2. V trimming: 4 bases; J trimming: 5 bases; junction bases outside the gene matches: 7. The CDR3 is made up of 14 amino acids. CDR1 is SGHNT, CDR2 YENEEA, per germline. CDR3 amino acids: CASSSQGGLETQYF. For the CDR3, the DNA is TGTGCCAGCAGCTCTCAGGGAGGGCTGGAGACCCAGTACTTC.

Many counts were recorded for this clonotype. J is TRBJ2-7 and V is TRBV28; maybe TRBD2 (5 bases). Trimming stripped 6 bases from V and 7 bases from J, with 13 bases between. Germline V gene lookup returns CDR1 MDHEN and CDR2 SYDVKM. CDR3 size: 12 residues. CDR3: CASRDGMGEQYF. The CDR3 DNA reads as TGTGCCAGCAGGGACGGGATGGGGGAGCAGTACTTC.

This clonotype was observed many times. J is TRBJ2-5 and V is TRBV7-9; 7 bases map to TRBD1. The CDR3 covers 14 residues. Germline lookup yields CDR1 SEHNR and CDR2 FQNEAQ (reference sequence). Trimming cost V 5 bases and J 6 bases; bases outside gene matches: 9. The CDR3 loop is CASSPWGQWKTQYF. The CDR3 region has the DNA TGTGCCAGCAGCCCTTGGGGACAGTGGAAGACCCAGTACTTC.

This clonotype was counted at least ten times. The V and J genes are TRBV18 and TRBJ2-1; 8 bases fit TRBD2. The ends lost 3 bases at V and 2 bases at J; junction bases unmatched: 9. The CDR3 totals 17 residues. Germline-derived CDR1 and CDR2 are KGHSH and LQKENI. The CDR3 coding sequence is TGTGCCAGCTCACCGAGAGTAGCGGGGAGTACCTACAATGAGCAGTTCTTC. It codes for CASSPRVAGSTYNEQFF.

This clonotype was observed many times. The CDR3 region has the DNA TGTGCCAGCAGTCTCGGCGATGGAAGGGGGAGTGAGCAGTTCTTC. It is translated as CASSLGDGRGSEQFF. The chain uses TRBV12-3 or TRBV12-4 and TRBJ2-1, with a weak D call TRBD1 (6 bases). V was clipped by 5 bases and J by 9 bases, with 20 bases between them. This CDR3 contains 15 residues.

The J gene is TRBJ1-2, the V gene TRBV5-1; 9 nucleotides line up with TRBD1. Germline CDR1 SGHRS, CDR2 YFSETQ. This CDR3 contains 15 residues. J was trimmed by 8 bases and V by 0 bases; bases with no gene match: 8. The CDR3 DNA reads TGCGCCAGCAGCTTGGATGGGACAGGGAGTAGGGGCTACACCTTC. Protein: CASSLDGTGSRGYTF.

This clonotype has ten or more counts. The chain recombines TRBV28 with TRBJ1-6; D gene uncertain. The CDR3 contains 12 residues. Trimming stripped 1 base from V and 9 bases from J, with 4 bases between. CDR1 and CDR2 from the germline V gene are MDHEN and SYDVKM. This CDR3 is CASSLLVSPLHF. For the CDR3, the DNA is TGTGCCAGCAGTTTATTGGTTTCACCCCTCCACTTT.

This clonotype was seen at least ten times. This chain connects TRBV28 to TRBJ1-2, with 9 bases fitting TRBD1. J lost 4 bases, V lost 9 bases, and 6 bases had no gene match. CDR3 length: 13 amino acids. CDR1 and CDR2 (germline): MDHEN, SYDVKM. CDR3 coding DNA: TGTGCCAGTATTGACAGGGGGTCCTATGGCTACACCTTC. Translated: CASIDRGSYGYTF.

Ten or more counts support this clonotype. The chain links TRBV6-1 to TRBJ2-7; the match to TRBD2 covers 8 bases. Unmatched junction bases numbered 9, after V lost 3 bases and J lost 8 bases. Germline V CDR1 and CDR2: MNHNS, SASEGT. The CDR3 is 14 residues long. The CDR3 sequence: CASSDSRRGAKQYF. The CDR3 nucleotides read TGTGCCAGCAGTGACAGCCGGCGGGGGGCTAAGCAGTACTTC.

This clonotype was counted a few times. V and J are TRBV9 and TRBJ1-1; a weak D match, TRBD1 (5 bases). Trimming removed 4 bases at V and 1 base at J, with 11 bases between. This CDR3 comprises 14 residues. Germline CDR1 is SGDLS and CDR2 is YYNGEE. The CDR3 nucleotides are TGTGCCAGCAGCCCCGGGGGGGAGAACACTGAAGCTTTCTTT. Residues: CASSPGGENTEAFF.

This clonotype has ten or more counts. The J gene is TRBJ2-5, the V gene TRBV11-2, with 7 positions matching TRBD2. CDR3 length: 14 amino acids. In germline, CDR1 is SGHAT, CDR2 FQNNGV. Unmatched junction bases numbered 9, after V lost 6 bases and J lost 5 bases. CDR3 amino acids: CASRSRGSWETQYF. CDR3 DNA: TGTGCCAGCAGGTCACGCGGGAGTTGGGAGACCCAGTACTTC.

This clonotype has a count of ten or more. This sequence joins TRBV11-2 and TRBJ2-1; no clear D. Trimming stripped 1 base from V and 9 bases from J, with 7 bases between. The germline CDR1 and CDR2 sequences are SGHAT and FQNNGV. This CDR3 has 12 residues. The CDR3 loop is CASSLGGPEQFF. DNA for the CDR3: TGTGCCAGCAGCTTAGGCGGTCCTGAGCAGTTCTTC.

The chain couples TRBV6-1 to TRBJ2-3; D is ambiguous. Germline CDR1 MNHNS, CDR2 SASEGT. The V and J ends lost 6 bases and 0 bases respectively, with 13 bases between them. This CDR3 has 15 amino acids. The CDR3 bases are TGTGCCAGCAGACCCCGCAGACAAAGCACAGATACGCAGTATTTT. Protein sequence: CASRPRRQSTDTQYF.

This clonotype was found many times. This sequence joins TRBV2 and TRBJ2-7; the D is unclear. The CDR3 extends over 11 amino acids. Germline CDR1 and CDR2: SNHLY and FYNNEI. Trimming cost V 8 bases and J 2 bases, with 7 bases left between them. The CDR3 spells CASGVAYEQYF. The CDR3 nucleotides read TGTGCCAGCGGGGTGGCCTACGAGCAGTACTTC.

The J gene is TRBJ1-1, the V gene TRBV15, with a weak D call TRBD1 (5 bases). The CDR3 has 15 amino acids. V lost 0 bases to trimming and J lost 13 bases, with 21 bases between them. Germline CDR1 reads LNHNV; CDR2 reads YYDKDF (reference sequence). CDR3 nucleotide sequence: TGTGCCACCAGCAGAGACTCCGGGACTACCCGTAAAATTTTCTTT. It yields the protein CATSRDSGTTRKIFF. The whole variable domain, remainder taken from reference TRBV15 and TRBJ1-1, is DAMVIQNPRYQVTQFGKPVTLSCSQTLNHNVMYWYQQKSSQAPKLLFHYYDKDFNNEADTPDNFQSRRPNTSFCFLDIRSPGLGDTAMYLCATSRDSGTTRKIFFGQGTRLTVV.

The V call is TRBV18, the J call TRBJ1-2; 7 positions agree with TRBD1. The CDR3 covers 14 residues. V was clipped by 5 bases and J by 6 bases; unmatched bases: 9. Germline V gene lookup returns CDR1 KGHSH and CDR2 LQKENI. The chain's CDR3 is CASSAGTDPNGYTF. As DNA, the CDR3 is TGTGCCAGCTCAGCCGGGACAGACCCTAATGGCTACACCTTC.

This sequence joins TRBV20-1 and TRBJ2-2; D might be TRBD1 (6 bases). Germline V gene lookup returns CDR1 DFQATT and CDR2 SNEGSKA (reference sequence). V lost 0 bases to trimming and J lost 1 base, with 9 bases between them. This CDR3 comprises 15 residues. CDR3 DNA: TGCAGTGCTAGAGAACCGGGACAGAACACCGGGGAGCTGTTTTTT. This codes for CSAREPGQNTGELFF.

CDR3 residues: CASSRPGTGTEAFF. CDR3 nucleotides: TGTGCCAGCAGCCGGCCTGGGACCGGCACTGAAGCTTTCTTT. The chain recombines TRBV3-1 with TRBJ1-1, with D maybe TRBD1 (5 bases). Per germline, CDR1 LGHDT and CDR2 YNNKEL (reference sequence). Deletions cut 4 bases from V and 4 bases from J, with 13 bases between. CDR3 length: 14 amino acids.

The chain employs TRBV20-1 and TRBJ2-3; 10 bases agree with TRBD2. Germline assignment: CDR1 DFQATT and CDR2 SNEGSKA (reference sequence). The CDR3 totals 18 residues. Trimming took 1 base from V and 5 from J; bases not matched to a gene: 15. The CDR3 region has the DNA TGCAGTGCTAGAGGTTATCCGGGACTAGCGAGGACCGGAGATACGCAGTATTTT. Translation gives CSARGYPGLARTGDTQYF.

In this sample, this clonotype turned up a few times. V and J are TRBV19 and TRBJ2-3; no clear D gene. CDR1 is LNHDA and CDR2 is SQIVND in the germline V gene (reference sequence). Trimming stripped 1 base from V and 6 bases from J, with 11 bases between. There are 14 residues in the CDR3. CDR3 in amino acids: CASSIGRHWDTQYF. The CDR3 bases are TGTGCCAGTAGTATAGGCCGACACTGGGATACGCAGTATTTT.